Below are 32 T cell receptor beta chains sequenced from a single sample in a study of cytomegalovirus exposure and HLA in healthy donors. The PCR contained 60 Vbeta and 13 Jbeta primers. Some clones are missing from TCRdb's copy, which holds only in-frame ones; the method was immunoSEQ multiplex PCR. The sample has roughly 58,000 clones, approximately 83% seen once. Sequenced sample: PBMCs. The receptors originated from a human donor in good health.

The chain employs TRBV11-2 and TRBJ2-7; TRBD2 matches at 12 bases. From germline, CDR1 is SGHAT and CDR2 FQNNGV. Trimming took 4 bases from V and 3 from J; bases not matched to a gene: 13. The CDR3 has 18 residues. CDR3 DNA: TGTGCCAGCAGCTCCGAAACCCAGACTAGCGGGAGATACTACGAGCAGTACTTC. Translation gives CASSSETQTSGRYYEQYF.

The CDR3 loop reads CASSLRPSGGAEDTQYF. As DNA, the CDR3 is TGTGCCAGCAGCTTACGGCCTAGCGGGGGGGCCGAGGATACGCAGTATTTT. This chain uses TRBV7-2 with TRBJ2-3; 12 nucleotides align to TRBD2. CDR3 length: 17 amino acids. From germline, CDR1 is SGHTA and CDR2 FQGNSA. V lost 2 bases to trimming and J lost 6 bases; unmatched junction nucleotides: 9.

The chain employs TRBV27 and TRBJ1-6; no firm D call. V was shortened by 0 bases and J by 8 bases, with 11 bases between the two germline ends. The CDR3 is made up of 15 amino acids. Germline loops: CDR1 MNHEY, CDR2 SMNVEV (reference sequence). In DNA, the CDR3 is TGTGCCAGCAGTTTATCGATCGAGTCCTATTCACCCCTCCACTTT. Its translation is CASSLSIESYSPLHF.

This chain joins TRBV7-2 and TRBJ2-3; D not resolved. Trimming removed 1 base from V and 1 base from J, with 12 bases in between. CDR1 SGHTA and CDR2 FQGNSA come from the germline V gene. The CDR3 runs to 16 residues. The CDR3, as DNA: TGTGCCAGCAGCTTAGGTAAGCGAGGAGGCACAGATACGCAGTATTTT. It is translated as CASSLGKRGGTDTQYF.

The chain carries TRBV7-9 and TRBJ2-5; 9 bases are shared with TRBD2. The CDR3 totals 15 residues. Germline assignment: CDR1 SEHNR and CDR2 FQNEAQ (reference sequence). The V gene end was trimmed by 1 base and the J gene end by 2 bases; junction bases not matched to a gene: 2. For the CDR3, the DNA is TGTGCCAGCAGCTTAGGGCGGGAGGGGCAAGAGACCCAGTACTTC. Translated: CASSLGREGQETQYF.

This clone was found a few times. The chain is built from TRBV2 and TRBJ1-6; D is possibly TRBD1 (5 bases). In germline, CDR1 is SNHLY, CDR2 FYNNEI. V was trimmed by 7 bases and J by 1 base, leaving 14 bases between them. The CDR3 has 16 residues. CDR3 sequence: CASTGGDASYNSPLHF. The CDR3 bases are TGTGCCAGCACTGGGGGGGATGCGTCCTATAATTCACCCCTCCACTTT.

V gene TRBV9 combines with J gene TRBJ2-7; 9 bases are a match to TRBD2. Trimming cost V 4 bases and J 1 base; bases outside gene matches: 3. Per the germline V gene, CDR1 is SGDLS and CDR2 is YYNGEE. This CDR3 is built from 14 residues. Here the CDR3 reads CASSPSGGSYEQYF. The CDR3 region has the DNA TGTGCCAGCAGCCCGAGCGGGGGGTCCTACGAGCAGTACTTC.

This chain uses TRBV29-1 with TRBJ2-2; 8 bases are shared with TRBD2. Germline CDR1 SQVTM, CDR2 ANQGSEA. The CDR3 runs 15 residues. The CDR3 is CSYSSGGFNTGELFF. The DNA for the CDR3 is TGCAGTTATTCCAGCGGGGGTTTTAACACCGGGGAGCTGTTTTTT.

The rearrangement joins TRBV14 to TRBJ2-1; TRBD2 aligns across 7 bases. CDR1 and CDR2 from the germline V gene are SGHDN and FVKESK. J lost 0 bases, V lost 2 bases, and 4 bases had no gene match. There are 16 residues in the CDR3. The CDR3 spells CASSQNGGSSYNEQFF. The CDR3 DNA sequence: TGTGCCAGCAGCCAAAACGGGGGGAGCTCCTACAATGAGCAGTTCTTC. The whole variable domain, filled in from reference TRBV14 and TRBJ2-1, reads EAGVTQFPSHSVIEKGQTVTLRCDPISGHDNLYWYRRVMGKEIKFLLHFVKESKQDESGMPNNRFLAERTGGTYSTLKVQPAELEDSGVYFCASSQNGGSSYNEQFFGPGTRLTVL.

This rearrangement joins TRBV9 to TRBJ2-7; D is unclear. CDR1 and CDR2 from the germline V gene are SGDLS and YYNGEE. The length of the CDR3 is 15 residues. Trimming cost V 2 bases and J 2 bases, with 14 bases left between them. In DNA, the CDR3 is TGTGCCAGCAGCGTTGATCAGACAAGGACCTACGAGCAGTACTTC. The encoded protein is CASSVDQTRTYEQYF.

The J gene is TRBJ2-7, the V gene TRBV30; TRBD2 aligns across 9 bases. The CDR3 has 16 residues. V shed 3 bases, J shed 0 bases, and the junction held 9 bases outside the gene matches. Germline V gives CDR1 GTSNPN, CDR2 SVGIG (reference sequence). The CDR3 region is CAWRERGAPSSYEQYF. CDR3 sequence (DNA): TGTGCCTGGAGGGAGCGGGGGGCCCCGAGCTCCTACGAGCAGTACTTC.

J is TRBJ2-5 and V is TRBV19, with TRBD2 matching over 13 bases. Trimming at V came to 5 bases and at J to 3 bases, leaving 6 bases not matched to a gene. Per the germline V gene, CDR1 is LNHDA and CDR2 is SQIVND (reference sequence). This CDR3 has 16 residues. CDR3 residues: CASSLWTSGGEETQYF. In DNA form, the CDR3 reads TGTGCCAGTAGTCTGTGGACTAGCGGGGGAGAAGAGACCCAGTACTTC.

The gene calls are TRBV12-5 and TRBJ2-1; D may be TRBD1 (6 bases). The CDR3 is 15 residues long. Trimming took off 5 bases at V and 4 bases at J, with 15 bases between the two ends. Germline-derived CDR1 and CDR2 are LGHNT and FRNRAP. Here the CDR3 DNA reads TGTGCTAGTGGTCTATACAGGGTACCTTACAATGAGCAGTTCTTC. This codes for CASGLYRVPYNEQFF.

V gene TRBV28 combines with J gene TRBJ2-7; 7 bases align to TRBD2. This CDR3 is 16 amino acids long. With 4 bases clipped from V and 9 bases from J, the junction kept 18 bases outside the gene matches. Germline V gives CDR1 MDHEN, CDR2 SYDVKM. The CDR3 protein is CASSSPTTSPKWGQYF. The CDR3 DNA is TGTGCCAGCAGTTCACCCACGACTAGCCCCAAGTGGGGGCAGTACTTC.

This chain connects TRBV29-1 to TRBJ2-1; 11 positions agree with TRBD2. The CDR3 has 15 residues. The germline V gene encodes CDR1 SQVTM and CDR2 ANQGSEA. V lost 0 bases, J lost 7 bases, and 5 bases stayed unmatched. DNA for the CDR3: TGCAGCGTTGAAGAAACTAGCGGGAGTTTAAATGAGCAGTTCTTC. Translating gives CSVEETSGSLNEQFF.

This clone was observed a handful of times. The J gene is TRBJ1-1, the V gene TRBV7-9; D ambiguous. This CDR3 has 12 amino acids. The V and J ends lost 6 bases and 4 bases respectively, with 9 bases between them. Germline V lookup: CDR1 SEHNR, CDR2 FQNEAQ (reference sequence). The CDR3 protein is CASRLPSTEAFF. DNA for the CDR3: TGTGCCAGCAGATTACCGAGCACTGAAGCTTTCTTT. The complete variable domain, with remaining parts taken from reference TRBV7-9 and TRBJ1-1, reads DTGVSQNPRHKITKRGQNVTFRCDPISEHNRLYWYRQTLGQGPEFLTYFQNEAQLEKSRLLSDRFSAERPKGSFSTLEIQRTEQGDSAMYLCASRLPSTEAFFGQGTRLTVV.

CDR3 amino acids: CASSDSGTGGDTGELFF. The CDR3 DNA follows: TGTGCCAGCAGTGACTCTGGTACGGGAGGGGACACCGGGGAGCTGTTTTTT. The V and J genes are TRBV6-4 and TRBJ2-2; 8 positions match TRBD2. Germline lookup yields CDR1 MRHNA and CDR2 SNTAGT. The CDR3 is 17 residues long. V lost 0 bases to trimming and J lost 3 bases; unmatched junction nucleotides: 6.

The V call is TRBV27, the J call TRBJ2-7; 8 bases map to TRBD2. CDR3 length equals 13 residues. Unmatched junction bases numbered 9, after V lost 5 bases and J lost 9 bases. Germline V gene data show CDR1 as MNHEY and CDR2 as SMNVEV (reference sequence). As DNA, the CDR3 is TGTGCCAGCAGTCCCCTAGTCGGGAGGGTGCAGTACTTC. Translated: CASSPLVGRVQYF.

This clone was seen once. The CDR3 here is CASSLASGSTETQYF. CDR3 sequence (DNA): TGTGCCAGCAGCTTGGCTAGCGGGAGTACAGAGACCCAGTACTTC. The chain has TRBV5-4 and TRBJ2-5; 10 bases match TRBD2. CDR3 size: 15 residues. J lost 4 bases, V lost 0 bases, and 3 bases had no gene match. The germline V gene has CDR1 SGHNT and CDR2 YYREEE (reference sequence).

The chain's CDR3 is CASRPFGRASVGTEAFF. As DNA, the CDR3 is TGTGCAAGTCGCCCGTTCGGCAGGGCCTCGGTAGGCACTGAAGCTTTCTTT. This chain joins TRBV12-2 and TRBJ1-1; the table's D call, TRBD1, was not checked against the DNA. TRBV12-2 represents a pseudogene. CDR3 size: 17 residues.

The V gene is TRBV5-4, the J gene TRBJ2-7, with D possibly TRBD2 on 5 matching bases. The germline gives CDR1 SGHNT, CDR2 YYREEE (reference sequence). The CDR3 runs 15 residues. Trimming left V 2 bases short and J 2 bases short, with 14 bases between. CDR3 loop: CASSFAFGGPYEQYF. CDR3 nucleotide sequence: TGTGCCAGCAGCTTCGCCTTTGGAGGCCCCTACGAGCAGTACTTC.

The chain links TRBV7-3 to TRBJ2-1; TRBD1 agrees at 9 bases. The CDR3 is 15 residues long. The V gene's germline CDR1 is SGHTA and CDR2 FQGTGA. J was trimmed by 8 bases and V by 5 bases; bases with no gene match: 10. The CDR3 bases are TGTGCCAGCAGCCTACTTGGACAGGGGTTCGATGAGCAGTTCTTC. The encoded protein is CASSLLGQGFDEQFF.

This chain links TRBV6-5 with TRBJ1-3; 9 bases are a match to TRBD1. CDR1 and CDR2 from the germline V gene are MNHEY and SVGAGI. The CDR3 contains 14 residues. The trim removed 4 bases at V and 2 bases at J, leaving 0 bases unmatched. As DNA, the CDR3 is TGTGCCAGCAGTTGGGACAGGGCTGGAAACACCATATATTTT. Protein: CASSWDRAGNTIYF.

V is TRBV4-2 and J is TRBJ1-5; 9 bases line up with TRBD1. CDR3 length equals 19 residues. CDR1 and CDR2 (germline): LGHNA, YNFKEQ. J lost 2 bases, V lost 0 bases, and 11 bases had no gene match. CDR3 sequence: CASSQDWPPTGGGNQPQHF. Written as DNA, the CDR3 is TGTGCCAGCAGCCAAGATTGGCCCCCCACAGGGGGCGGCAATCAGCCCCAGCATTTT.

For this clone: A read error may produce the germline difference seen at one junction end. The chain uses TRBV5-1 and TRBJ1-5; D is unclear. The CDR3 is 13 residues long. Per the germline V gene, CDR1 is SGHRS and CDR2 is YFSETQ. Here the CDR3 reads CASRLDGSQPQHF. The CDR3, as DNA: TGCGCCAGCAGATTGGACGGGTCCCAGCCCCAGCATTTT.

This clone was counted a single time. This rearrangement joins TRBV5-6 to TRBJ1-6; 9 bases fit TRBD1. V trimming: 5 bases; J trimming: 10 bases; junction bases outside the gene matches: 19. Germline CDR1 reads SGHDT; CDR2 reads YYEEEE. This CDR3 is 18 amino acids long. The CDR3 protein is CASRQTGTGFVADSPLHF. DNA for the CDR3: TGTGCCAGCAGGCAGACCGGGACAGGGTTCGTAGCTGACTCACCCCTCCACTTT. The full variable domain, its missing parts supplied by reference TRBV5-6 and TRBJ1-6, is DAGVTQSPTHLIKTRGQQVTLRCSPKSGHDTVSWYQQALGQGPQFIFQYYEEEERQRGNFPDRFSGHQFPNYSSELNVNALLLGDSALYLCASRQTGTGFVADSPLHFGNGTRLTVT.

There are a few counts of this clone. The V gene is TRBV19, the J gene TRBJ1-2, with a tentative D call TRBD1 (6 bases). This CDR3 is built from 15 residues. The germline V gene has CDR1 LNHDA and CDR2 SQIVND (reference sequence). Deletions cut 3 bases from V and 2 bases from J, with 13 bases between. Here the CDR3 DNA reads TGTGCCAGTAGTATTCTGTTTACAGGGAACTATGGCTACACCTTC. Residues: CASSILFTGNYGYTF.

The V gene is TRBV5-1, the J gene TRBJ2-1, with 12 bases that match TRBD2. Trimming took 4 bases from V and 1 from J; bases not matched to a gene: 6. Germline V gene lookup returns CDR1 SGHRS and CDR2 YFSETQ. The CDR3 contains 17 residues. CDR3 sequence: CASSDLTSGRSYNEQFF. The DNA for the CDR3 is TGCGCCAGCAGCGACCTGACTAGCGGGAGATCCTACAATGAGCAGTTCTTC.

Points on this clone: Mismatch with germline at one junction end may stem from a read error. V and J are TRBV7-7 and TRBJ1-1, with D possibly TRBD1 on 5 matching bases. The CDR3 runs 14 residues. In germline, CDR1 is SSHAT, CDR2 FNYEAQ (reference sequence). In DNA, the CDR3 is TGTGCTAGCACCCCTCTGGGGCTGAACACTGAAGCTTTCTTT. Its translation: CASTPLGLNTEAFF.

V usage is TRBV30 and J usage is TRBJ1-5; D is unresolved. V lost 4 bases, J lost 8 bases, and 15 bases lay in between. Germline loops: CDR1 GTSNPN, CDR2 SVGIG (reference sequence). The CDR3 spans 13 residues. The CDR3 DNA sequence: TGTGCCTGGAACATCCGGGCCGGGGAGCCCCAGCATTTT. Translation: CAWNIRAGEPQHF.

The chain is built from TRBV6-5 and TRBJ2-6; D is unresolved. The CDR3 covers 15 residues. Germline values: CDR1 MNHEY, CDR2 SVGAGI. V was clipped by 8 bases and J by 0 bases, with 11 bases between them. DNA of the CDR3: TGTGCCAGCGCTCGCGGCGGCTCTGGGGCCAACGTCCTGACTTTC. Residues: CASARGGSGANVLTF.

The chain carries TRBV5-1 and TRBJ1-5; 8 bases map to TRBD1. J lost 5 bases, V lost 4 bases, and 8 bases had no gene match. CDR1 SGHRS and CDR2 YFSETQ come from the germline V gene. CDR3 length: 15 residues. In DNA, the CDR3 is TGCGCCAGCAGCCCCGGACAGGGAGGTTATCAGCCCCAGCATTTT. This codes for CASSPGQGGYQPQHF. The full variable domain, in which reference TRBV5-1 and TRBJ1-5 provide the parts outside the CDR3, is KAGVTQTPRYLIKTRGQQVTLSCSPISGHRSVSWYQQTPGQGLQFLFEYFSETQRNKGNFPGRFSGRQFSNSRSEMNVSTLELGDSALYLCASSPGQGGYQPQHFGDGTRLSIL.